These 28 T cell receptor beta chains came from one sample sequenced in a study of ipilimumab plus nivolumab after autologous stem cell transplantation. Sequencing was performed with immunoSEQ multiplex PCR; in TCRdb, only in-frame clones are kept and a portion is missing. Of 15,000 to 20,000 clones listed, approximately 78% are singletons. Material: PBMCs, obtained in a trial of ipilimumab plus nivolumab as post-transplant consolidation. Receptors originate from a male donor with diffuse large B-cell lymphoma.

The genes are TRBV6-5 and TRBJ1-5, with D tentatively TRBD1 (6 bases). Trimming shortened V by 4 bases and J by 5 bases, and 18 bases separated the two germline ends. Germline loops: CDR1 MNHEY, CDR2 SVGAGI. CDR3 length: 16 amino acids. The CDR3 DNA is TGTGCCAGCAGTTCAGGGACACGACTAAGCTATCAGCCCCAGCATTTT. This sequence encodes CASSSGTRLSYQPQHF.

V is TRBV5-6 and J is TRBJ2-2, with 12 bases that match TRBD1. The germline V gene has CDR1 SGHDT and CDR2 YYEEEE. This CDR3 is 17 amino acids long. V shed 1 base, J shed 7 bases, and the junction held 8 bases outside the gene matches. Written as DNA, the CDR3 is TGTGCCAGCAGCTTGACACCCGGGACAGGGGGCGGCGGGGAGCTGTTTTTT. Translating it yields CASSLTPGTGGGGELFF.

This chain joins TRBV7-9 and TRBJ1-4; D call uncertain. The ends were cut back, 2 bases at V and 8 bases at J, with 18 bases in the middle. The CDR3 is 16 residues long. Germline lookup yields CDR1 SEHNR and CDR2 FQNEAQ (reference sequence). CDR3 loop: CASSLLSMGPREKLFF. The DNA for the CDR3 is TGTGCCAGCAGCTTATTGTCGATGGGTCCCAGAGAAAAACTGTTTTTT. The full variable domain, its missing parts supplied by reference TRBV7-9 and TRBJ1-4, is DTGVSQNPRHKITKRGQNVTFRCDPISEHNRLYWYRQTLGQGPEFLTYFQNEAQLEKSRLLSDRFSAERPKGSFSTLEIQRTEQGDSAMYLCASSLLSMGPREKLFFGSGTQLSVL.

The chain has TRBV5-5 and TRBJ2-7; 11 nucleotides align to TRBD1. Germline loops: CDR1 SGHKS, CDR2 YYEKEE (reference sequence). V lost 2 bases to trimming and J lost 4 bases; unmatched junction nucleotides: 5. The CDR3 is made up of 15 amino acids. The CDR3 protein is CASSFSGQGEYEQYF. CDR3 in DNA: TGTGCCAGCAGCTTCTCGGGACAGGGGGAGTACGAGCAGTACTTC.

V and J are TRBV5-1 and TRBJ1-2; the D is unclear. The CDR3 consists of 13 residues. Trimming stripped 2 bases from V and 0 bases from J, with 5 bases between. Germline V CDR1 and CDR2: SGHRS, YFSETQ. CDR3 coding DNA: TGCGCCAGCAGCTTAGAAGCTAACTATGGCTACACCTTC. It codes for CASSLEANYGYTF.

By proportion, this clone is large. The gene calls are TRBV1 and TRBJ1-3; TRBD1 is the table's D call and was not checked against the DNA. TRBV1 is described as a pseudogene. CDR3 length: 14 amino acids. DNA of the CDR3: TGCACCAGCAGCCCCGAACAGGGGGTGAACACCATATATTTT. This translates into CTSSPEQGVNTIYF.

This rearrangement joins TRBV5-1 to TRBJ2-1; 12 bases are shared with TRBD2. This CDR3 has 15 amino acids. Germline assignment: CDR1 SGHRS and CDR2 YFSETQ. V lost 4 bases and J lost 4; bases outside the gene matches: 3. The CDR3, as DNA: TGCGCCAGCAGCCCGGGACTAGCGGGTTACAATGAGCAGTTCTTC. Translating gives CASSPGLAGYNEQFF.

The chain is built from TRBV28 and TRBJ2-3; TRBD1 might be the D (5 bases). The germline V gene has CDR1 MDHEN and CDR2 SYDVKM. V gave up 4 bases and J gave up 2 bases, with 13 bases separating them. The length of the CDR3 is 15 residues. CDR3 region: CASSSFDRYTDTQYF. The CDR3 DNA reads as TGTGCCAGCAGTTCCTTTGACAGATACACAGATACGCAGTATTTT.

This clone has only one observation. The chain joins TRBV27 to TRBJ1-6, with no clear D. This CDR3 comprises 16 residues. Germline CDR1 reads MNHEY; CDR2 reads SMNVEV (reference sequence). V lost 0 bases and J 7 bases, leaving 13 bases between the germline ends. CDR3 in DNA: TGTGCCAGCAGTTTATCTAAAGCTGCCCCAAATTCACCCCTCCACTTT. This codes for CASSLSKAAPNSPLHF.

This chain joins TRBV10-3 and TRBJ2-7; D is perhaps TRBD2 (5 bases). Germline-derived CDR1 and CDR2 are ENHRY and SYGVKD. CDR3 length: 13 amino acids. Trimming cost V 5 bases and J 7 bases, with 15 bases left between them. CDR3 in DNA: TGTGCCATCAGTCGGGTGGGAGCGGAAGAGCAGTACTTC. The encoded protein is CAISRVGAEEQYF.

This chain uses TRBV5-1 with TRBJ1-5, with 8 bases fitting TRBD1. Trimming at V came to 4 bases and at J to 1 base, leaving 1 base not matched to a gene. Per the germline V gene, CDR1 is SGHRS and CDR2 is YFSETQ. The length of the CDR3 is 14 residues. CDR3 sequence reads: CASSQGASNQPQHF. CDR3 sequence (DNA): TGCGCCAGCAGCCAGGGGGCAAGCAATCAGCCCCAGCATTTT.

This rearrangement joins TRBV30 to TRBJ2-5, with 7 bases aligning to TRBD2. The CDR3 sequence is 14 residues long. The germline V gene has CDR1 GTSNPN and CDR2 SVGIG (reference sequence). Losses at the gene ends were 1 base for V and 4 bases for J; bases not matched to a gene: 6. The CDR3 DNA is TGTGCCTGGAGTGCTAAGCGGGACCGAGAGACCCAGTACTTC. Its translation is CAWSAKRDRETQYF.

The genes are TRBV11-2 and TRBJ1-5; D is possibly TRBD1 (6 bases). CDR1 and CDR2 from the germline V gene are SGHAT and FQNNGV. The CDR3 totals 16 residues. The V end was cut by 4 bases, the J end by 5 bases, with 18 bases between. CDR3 nucleotide sequence: TGTGCCAGCAGCTCCCAGGCAGGGGCGACCGATCAGCCCCAGCATTTT. It is translated as CASSSQAGATDQPQHF.

The chain has TRBV9 and TRBJ1-3; D uncertain. V was trimmed by 0 bases and J by 5 bases, leaving 9 bases between them. Per the germline V gene, CDR1 is SGDLS and CDR2 is YYNGEE. The CDR3 contains 14 residues. The CDR3 DNA is TGTGCCAGCAGCGTAGATACGGGGAGAAACACCATATATTTT. As protein: CASSVDTGRNTIYF.

The V and J genes are TRBV15 and TRBJ2-5; no clear D gene. CDR3 length: 14 residues. Germline V lookup: CDR1 LNHNV, CDR2 YYDKDF (reference sequence). V gave up 0 bases and J gave up 2 bases, with 7 bases separating them. The CDR3, as DNA: TGTGCCACCAGCAGAGATCGGCCTCAAGAGACCCAGTACTTC. This encodes CATSRDRPQETQYF.

The chain has TRBV5-1 and TRBJ2-1, with no clear D. Germline V gene sequence: CDR1 SGHRS, CDR2 YFSETQ. The CDR3 runs 15 residues. V was clipped by 0 bases and J by 0 bases, with 7 bases between them. The chain's CDR3 is CASSLGIPSYNEQFF. The CDR3 nucleotides are TGCGCCAGCAGCTTGGGGATTCCCTCCTACAATGAGCAGTTCTTC.

This rearrangement joins TRBV6-1 to TRBJ2-7; D possibly corresponds to TRBD1 (5 bases). Looked up from germline, CDR1 is MNHNS and CDR2 is SASEGT. The CDR3 extends over 13 amino acids. Trimming removed 6 bases at V and 7 bases at J, with 16 bases between. CDR3 loop: CASRIRQPLEQYF. The DNA for the CDR3 is TGTGCCAGCAGGATTCGACAGCCTCTGGAGCAGTACTTC.

The V and J genes are TRBV4-1 and TRBJ1-5, with D possibly matching TRBD1 (6 bases). Germline V gene sequence: CDR1 MGHRA, CDR2 YSYEKL. There are 16 residues in the CDR3. V lost 1 base and J lost 7, with 17 bases in between. CDR3 DNA: TGCGCCAGCAGCCAAGTAGGGGGGCCTCTTAGCCAGCCCCAGCATTTT. This sequence encodes CASSQVGGPLSQPQHF.

By sample fraction, this clone is medium-sized. The chain uses TRBV7-2 and TRBJ2-7; 11 positions agree with TRBD2. V gave up 6 bases and J gave up 7 bases; unmatched junction bases: 8. Per germline, CDR1 SGHTA and CDR2 FQGNSA. The CDR3 length is 14 residues. CDR3 sequence: CASRATSGGGEQYF. CDR3 DNA: TGTGCCAGCAGGGCTACTAGCGGGGGTGGAGAGCAGTACTTC.

The V and J genes are TRBV7-9 and TRBJ2-1; D perhaps matches TRBD1 (5 bases). V was clipped by 5 bases and J by 3 bases, with 11 bases between them. This CDR3 is built from 14 residues. CDR1 is SEHNR and CDR2 is FQNEAQ in the germline V gene (reference sequence). For the CDR3, the DNA is TGTGCCAGCAGCATAAGACAGCACTACAATGAGCAGTTCTTC. This translates into CASSIRQHYNEQFF.

J is TRBJ1-1 and V is TRBV18; 8 bases agree with TRBD1. V lost 4 bases, J lost 5 bases, and 9 bases stayed unmatched. This CDR3 is built from 15 residues. CDR1 KGHSH and CDR2 LQKENI come from the germline V gene. The CDR3 DNA is TGTGCCAGCTCACGCGCCGGCAGGGGGCAAACTGAAGCTTTCTTT. This translates into CASSRAGRGQTEAFF.

V usage is TRBV27 and J usage is TRBJ1-1; no firm D call. From germline, CDR1 is MNHEY and CDR2 SMNVEV (reference sequence). The CDR3 contains 13 residues. V was trimmed by 2 bases and J by 1 base, leaving 5 bases between them. As DNA, the CDR3 is TGTGCCAGCAGTTTAAAGGGGAACACTGAAGCTTTCTTT. As protein: CASSLKGNTEAFF.

The chain carries TRBV5-1 and TRBJ2-1; TRBD2 aligns across 7 bases. J gave up 8 bases and V 3 bases, and 8 bases lay outside the gene matches. Germline values: CDR1 SGHRS, CDR2 YFSETQ. CDR3 size: 14 residues. The CDR3 is CASSYGGSMYEQFF. Here the CDR3 DNA reads TGCGCCAGCAGCTATGGCGGGAGTATGTATGAGCAGTTCTTC.

The rearrangement links TRBV11-3 to TRBJ2-1, with 8 bases aligning to TRBD1. V shed 3 bases and J 4 bases; nucleotides not matched to a gene: 8. CDR3 length equals 16 residues. Germline-derived CDR1 and CDR2 are SGHNT and YENEEA. The CDR3 loop is CASSFVVGQVYNEQFF. The CDR3 region has the DNA TGTGCCAGCAGCTTCGTCGTGGGACAGGTATACAATGAGCAGTTCTTC.

This chain connects TRBV6-5 to TRBJ1-2, with 9 positions matching TRBD1. Germline V lookup: CDR1 MNHEY, CDR2 SVGAGI. V lost 6 bases, J lost 11 bases, and 4 bases stayed unmatched. There are 11 residues in the CDR3. The DNA for the CDR3 is TGTGCCAGCAGCCCCGACAGGGGGTACACCTTC. It specifies CASSPDRGYTF.

The J gene is TRBJ2-5, the V gene TRBV6-6; D unresolved. The V and J ends lost 7 bases and 0 bases respectively, with 9 bases between them. CDR3 length equals 13 residues. Germline V lookup: CDR1 MNHNY, CDR2 SVGAGI (reference sequence). The CDR3: CASTDQYQETQYF. CDR3 coding DNA: TGTGCCAGCACCGACCAGTACCAAGAGACCCAGTACTTC.

This clone appeared a few times. The rearrangement links TRBV27 to TRBJ1-5, with D perhaps TRBD1 (6 bases). Per the germline V gene, CDR1 is MNHEY and CDR2 is SMNVEV (reference sequence). CDR3 length: 17 residues. Trimming removed 0 bases at V and 0 bases at J, with 12 bases between. The CDR3 region is CASSLSAGEFSNQPQHF. The DNA of the CDR3 is TGTGCCAGCAGTTTATCTGCAGGGGAGTTTAGCAATCAGCCCCAGCATTTT.

The chain has TRBV27 and TRBJ2-7; TRBD2 aligns across 15 bases. Trimming cost V 4 bases and J 6 bases; bases outside gene matches: 1. CDR1 is MNHEY, CDR2 SMNVEV, per germline (reference sequence). The CDR3 is 14 residues long. The DNA for the CDR3 is TGTGCCAGCAGTTCGGGACTAGCGGGGGGCGAGCAGTACTTC. Translating it yields CASSSGLAGGEQYF.